This is a list of T cell receptor beta chains from one sample in a study of early T cells in non-severe SARS-CoV-2 infection. TCRdb re-called the 5' RACE reads through MiXCR, storing one row per CDR3 protein. Found here are just under 60,000 distinct CDR3 sequences, less than 9.5% of them singletons; the top ten hold roughly 3.5%. The sequencing input was whole blood. These receptors all stem from an adult who was a healthcare worker with PCR-confirmed SARS-CoV-2 infection or an uninfected control (not recorded which). Both conserved end residues are part of each CDR3. A D gene is named only where the DNA matches it firmly. Clone sizes are given selectively: once, few, many, or a class where the clone is expanded.

D gene | clone size | J gene | V gene | CDR3 DNA | CDR3 protein
TRBD2 | . | TRBJ2-5 | TRBV4-1 | TGCGCCAGCAGCCAGAGGGGAGGGGCTAGCGGGTCTCAAGAGACCCAGTACTTC | CASSQRGGASGSQETQYF
. | . | TRBJ1-1 | TRBV6-6 | TGTGCCAGCAGTGGTCAGAGGAACACTGAAGCTTTCTTT | CASSGQRNTEAFF
. | few | TRBJ2-5 | TRBV18 | TGTGCCAGCTCACCACCAGGGATCCAAGAGACCCAGTACTTC | CASSPPGIQETQYF
TRBD1 | . | TRBJ2-1 | TRBV4-2 | TGTGCCAGCAGCCAAGTTAGGGACAGGTGGCGCTCCTACAATGAGCAGTTCTTC | CASSQVRDRWRSYNEQFF
TRBD2 | many | TRBJ2-1 | TRBV2 | TGTGCCAGCAGCGTGGGACTAGCGGAGAGGTACAATGAGCAGTTCTTC | CASSVGLAERYNEQFF
. | . | TRBJ2-3 | TRBV7-9 | TGTGCCAGCAGACCCCGGGACTTCAGCACAGATACGCAGTATTTT | CASRPRDFSTDTQYF
. | . | TRBJ2-7 | TRBV6-1 | TGTGCCAGCAGTGAGACAGGTACCTACGAGCAGTACTTC | CASSETGTYEQYF
. | many | TRBJ2-7 | TRBV29-1 | TGCAGCGTCGGGGCAGCCCCCCACGAGCAGTACTTC | CSVGAAPHEQYF
. | few | TRBJ1-3 | TRBV25-1 | TGTGCCAGCCCATCGCCCTCTGGAAACACCATATATTTT | CASPSPSGNTIYF
. | many | TRBJ2-7 | TRBV30 | TGTGCCTGGAGTGATGGACTATCCTCCTACGAGCAGTACTTC | CAWSDGLSSYEQYF
. | . | TRBJ2-7 | TRBV12-3/TRBV12-4 | TGTGCCAGCAGCCATCTCAGGGTAGCGGCCTACGAGCAGTACTTC | CASSHLRVAAYEQYF
. | few | TRBJ1-5 | TRBV19 | TGTGCCAGCCACGAGGGGACATCTGTTTGGAATCAGCCCCAGCATTTT | CASHEGTSVWNQPQHF
. | . | TRBJ2-1 | TRBV10-2 | TGCGCCAGCAGTGAGTCGATACGTTGGGAGTCCCTCTTC | CASSESIRWESLF
TRBD1 | many | TRBJ2-2 | TRBV5-1 | TGCGCCAGCACCCAGACAGGGGACAACACCGGGGAGCTGTTTTTT | CASTQTGDNTGELFF
TRBD2 | few | TRBJ2-4 | TRBV14 | TGTGCCAGCAGCCAACGACGTCTAGCGGGAGAATGGAAAAACATTCAGTACTTC | CASSQRRLAGEWKNIQYF
TRBD2 | many | TRBJ2-1 | TRBV28 | TGTGCCAGCAGCCCTCTGTGGTTAGCGGGGCTGTACAATGAGCAGTTCTTC | CASSPLWLAGLYNEQFF
. | . | TRBJ1-1 | TRBV3-1 | TGTGCCAGCAGCTTACAAGGGGGAGAAGCTTTCTTT | CASSLQGGEAFF
. | . | TRBJ1-1 | TRBV5-1 | TGCGCCAGCAGCTTGGGGCAGACGAACACTGAAGCTTTCTTT | CASSLGQTNTEAFF
TRBD1 | many | TRBJ2-4 | TRBV7-9 | TGTGCCAGCAGCTTAGAAGGGGGCGTCGAGTACTTC | CASSLEGGVEYF
TRBD2 | . | TRBJ2-7 | TRBV10-3 | TGTGCCATCAAAAGCGGGAGGGACTACGAGCAGTACTTC | CAIKSGRDYEQYF
TRBD2 | few | TRBJ2-3 | TRBV5-4 | TGTGCCAGCAGCCCCAGGACTAGCGGGCTCACAGATACGCAGTATTTT | CASSPRTSGLTDTQYF
. | many | TRBJ1-1 | TRBV30 | TGTGCCTGGAGTTCAAATGAAGCTTTCTTT | CAWSSNEAFF
. | many | TRBJ1-6 | TRBV5-1 | TGCGCCAGCAGCTGGATCCCCCTTTTGACAGCCTCCTATAATTCACCCCTCCACTTT | CASSWIPLLTASYNSPLHF
TRBD2 | few | TRBJ2-1 | TRBV18 | TGTGCCAGCTCACCACGCCTCCGGACTAGCGGTGAGCAGTTCTTC | CASSPRLRTSGEQFF
. | many | TRBJ1-2 | TRBV20-1 | TGCAGTGCTAGAGCTGAGACCGGGTCCAACTATGGCTACACCTTC | CSARAETGSNYGYTF
. | many | TRBJ1-1 | TRBV2 | TGTGCCAGCAGACAGTATTCTGAAGCTTTCTTT | CASRQYSEAFF
TRBD1 | few | TRBJ1-1 | TRBV3-1 | TGTGCCAGCAGCCAAGGTGGGACAGCCACTGAAGCTTTCTTT | CASSQGGTATEAFF
TRBD1 | many | TRBJ2-3 | TRBV2 | TGTGCCAGCAGTGCCCTTGGACAGGGGTCAGATACGCAGTATTTT | CASSALGQGSDTQYF
. | few | TRBJ1-6 | TRBV12-3/TRBV12-4 | TGTGCCAGCAGTCTTGCCGGGACGGTGAATTCACCCCTCCACTTT | CASSLAGTVNSPLHF
TRBD2 | . | TRBJ2-7 | TRBV7-9 | TGTGCCAGCAGGCCCCAGGGACTAGCGGGATCCGAGCAGTACTTC | CASRPQGLAGSEQYF
TRBD2 | many | TRBJ2-1 | TRBV19 | TGTGCCACCGGGGAGGGACGATTGCGGGATGAGCAGTTCTTC | CATGEGRLRDEQFF
TRBD2 | . | TRBJ2-7 | TRBV3-1 | TGTGCCAGCAGCAACGATCCATTAGCGGGAGGATCCGGAGAGCAGTACTTC | CASSNDPLAGGSGEQYF
. | few | TRBJ2-7 | TRBV6-6 | TGTGCCAGCAGTTCCCTCCAGAGCCAGGGAGGCAACTCCTACGAGCAGTACTTC | CASSSLQSQGGNSYEQYF
. | few | TRBJ2-7 | TRBV28 | TGTGCCAGCATTTCGGGGGTGACGGGAGAGCAGTACTTC | CASISGVTGEQYF
. | many | TRBJ1-2 | TRBV10-2 | TGCGCCAGCAGTGGCGGGATAGGACCAGCTAACTATGGCTACACCTTC | CASSGGIGPANYGYTF
. | . | TRBJ1-4 | TRBV7-9 | TGTGCCAGCAGCTCTCTGAGGGGGGATAATGAAAAACTGTTTTTT | CASSSLRGDNEKLFF
TRBD2 | many | TRBJ2-1 | TRBV7-2 | TGTGCCAGCTTCCAGGGTGCGGGAGGGATCTACAATGAGCAGTTCTTC | CASFQGAGGIYNEQFF
TRBD1 | many | TRBJ1-2 | TRBV4-1 | TGCGCCAGCAGCCAAAAGACAGGGTACTATGGCTACACCTTC | CASSQKTGYYGYTF
. | . | TRBJ2-7 | TRBV7-9 | TGTGCCAGCAGCTTAGTGGGCAGGGGAGGCGAGCAGTACTTC | CASSLVGRGGEQYF
TRBD2 | many | TRBJ2-1 | TRBV29-1 | TGCAGCGTTGAAGTCATGACTAGCGGGAGGTCTGAGCAGTTCTTC | CSVEVMTSGRSEQFF
TRBD1 | few | TRBJ2-3 | TRBV29-1 | TGCAGCGTTGCGAGACAGGGGAGGGATACGCAGTATTTT | CSVARQGRDTQYF
. | . | TRBJ2-3 | TRBV9 | TGTGCCAGCACGAGGGAGTCCACAGATACGCAGTATTTT | CASTRESTDTQYF
. | . | TRBJ2-3 | TRBV20-1 | TGCAGTGCTAGAGACGCGTCGACTAGCACAGATACGCAGTATTTT | CSARDASTSTDTQYF
. | many | TRBJ2-2 | TRBV2 | TGTGCCAGCCACAGGACGAACACCGGGGAGCTGTTTTTT | CASHRTNTGELFF
TRBD1 | . | TRBJ1-1 | TRBV28 | TGTGCCAGCAGCCTTTGGAGGACAGGGGACACTGAAGCTTTCTTT | CASSLWRTGDTEAFF